The count of the clone carrying this T cell receptor (beta chain) is one. Assay: immunoSEQ multiplex PCR; the TCRdb copy retains only in-frame clones and omits some. The data show approximately 53,000 clones, with around 89% seen just once and around 2.2% held by the top ten. J was trimmed by 0 bases and V by 5 bases; bases with no gene match: 12. The CDR3 loop spans 17 amino acids. The germline V gene encodes CDR1 PRHDT and CDR2 FYEKMQ (reference sequence). The record originates from a study of blood T cell repertoires in COVID-19. Study context: Some COVID-19 samples were acute and others convalescent; all came from the United States, Italy and Spain.

This TCR came from a human donor in a cohort sampled during active COVID-19. Specimen: peripheral blood. The V gene is TRBV13, the J gene TRBJ1-1; 7 bases align to TRBD1. CDR3 in amino acids: CASSKVDRVGLNTEAFF. CDR3 nucleotide sequence: TGTGCCAGCAGCAAGGTCGACAGGGTCGGCCTGAACACTGAAGCTTTCTTT.